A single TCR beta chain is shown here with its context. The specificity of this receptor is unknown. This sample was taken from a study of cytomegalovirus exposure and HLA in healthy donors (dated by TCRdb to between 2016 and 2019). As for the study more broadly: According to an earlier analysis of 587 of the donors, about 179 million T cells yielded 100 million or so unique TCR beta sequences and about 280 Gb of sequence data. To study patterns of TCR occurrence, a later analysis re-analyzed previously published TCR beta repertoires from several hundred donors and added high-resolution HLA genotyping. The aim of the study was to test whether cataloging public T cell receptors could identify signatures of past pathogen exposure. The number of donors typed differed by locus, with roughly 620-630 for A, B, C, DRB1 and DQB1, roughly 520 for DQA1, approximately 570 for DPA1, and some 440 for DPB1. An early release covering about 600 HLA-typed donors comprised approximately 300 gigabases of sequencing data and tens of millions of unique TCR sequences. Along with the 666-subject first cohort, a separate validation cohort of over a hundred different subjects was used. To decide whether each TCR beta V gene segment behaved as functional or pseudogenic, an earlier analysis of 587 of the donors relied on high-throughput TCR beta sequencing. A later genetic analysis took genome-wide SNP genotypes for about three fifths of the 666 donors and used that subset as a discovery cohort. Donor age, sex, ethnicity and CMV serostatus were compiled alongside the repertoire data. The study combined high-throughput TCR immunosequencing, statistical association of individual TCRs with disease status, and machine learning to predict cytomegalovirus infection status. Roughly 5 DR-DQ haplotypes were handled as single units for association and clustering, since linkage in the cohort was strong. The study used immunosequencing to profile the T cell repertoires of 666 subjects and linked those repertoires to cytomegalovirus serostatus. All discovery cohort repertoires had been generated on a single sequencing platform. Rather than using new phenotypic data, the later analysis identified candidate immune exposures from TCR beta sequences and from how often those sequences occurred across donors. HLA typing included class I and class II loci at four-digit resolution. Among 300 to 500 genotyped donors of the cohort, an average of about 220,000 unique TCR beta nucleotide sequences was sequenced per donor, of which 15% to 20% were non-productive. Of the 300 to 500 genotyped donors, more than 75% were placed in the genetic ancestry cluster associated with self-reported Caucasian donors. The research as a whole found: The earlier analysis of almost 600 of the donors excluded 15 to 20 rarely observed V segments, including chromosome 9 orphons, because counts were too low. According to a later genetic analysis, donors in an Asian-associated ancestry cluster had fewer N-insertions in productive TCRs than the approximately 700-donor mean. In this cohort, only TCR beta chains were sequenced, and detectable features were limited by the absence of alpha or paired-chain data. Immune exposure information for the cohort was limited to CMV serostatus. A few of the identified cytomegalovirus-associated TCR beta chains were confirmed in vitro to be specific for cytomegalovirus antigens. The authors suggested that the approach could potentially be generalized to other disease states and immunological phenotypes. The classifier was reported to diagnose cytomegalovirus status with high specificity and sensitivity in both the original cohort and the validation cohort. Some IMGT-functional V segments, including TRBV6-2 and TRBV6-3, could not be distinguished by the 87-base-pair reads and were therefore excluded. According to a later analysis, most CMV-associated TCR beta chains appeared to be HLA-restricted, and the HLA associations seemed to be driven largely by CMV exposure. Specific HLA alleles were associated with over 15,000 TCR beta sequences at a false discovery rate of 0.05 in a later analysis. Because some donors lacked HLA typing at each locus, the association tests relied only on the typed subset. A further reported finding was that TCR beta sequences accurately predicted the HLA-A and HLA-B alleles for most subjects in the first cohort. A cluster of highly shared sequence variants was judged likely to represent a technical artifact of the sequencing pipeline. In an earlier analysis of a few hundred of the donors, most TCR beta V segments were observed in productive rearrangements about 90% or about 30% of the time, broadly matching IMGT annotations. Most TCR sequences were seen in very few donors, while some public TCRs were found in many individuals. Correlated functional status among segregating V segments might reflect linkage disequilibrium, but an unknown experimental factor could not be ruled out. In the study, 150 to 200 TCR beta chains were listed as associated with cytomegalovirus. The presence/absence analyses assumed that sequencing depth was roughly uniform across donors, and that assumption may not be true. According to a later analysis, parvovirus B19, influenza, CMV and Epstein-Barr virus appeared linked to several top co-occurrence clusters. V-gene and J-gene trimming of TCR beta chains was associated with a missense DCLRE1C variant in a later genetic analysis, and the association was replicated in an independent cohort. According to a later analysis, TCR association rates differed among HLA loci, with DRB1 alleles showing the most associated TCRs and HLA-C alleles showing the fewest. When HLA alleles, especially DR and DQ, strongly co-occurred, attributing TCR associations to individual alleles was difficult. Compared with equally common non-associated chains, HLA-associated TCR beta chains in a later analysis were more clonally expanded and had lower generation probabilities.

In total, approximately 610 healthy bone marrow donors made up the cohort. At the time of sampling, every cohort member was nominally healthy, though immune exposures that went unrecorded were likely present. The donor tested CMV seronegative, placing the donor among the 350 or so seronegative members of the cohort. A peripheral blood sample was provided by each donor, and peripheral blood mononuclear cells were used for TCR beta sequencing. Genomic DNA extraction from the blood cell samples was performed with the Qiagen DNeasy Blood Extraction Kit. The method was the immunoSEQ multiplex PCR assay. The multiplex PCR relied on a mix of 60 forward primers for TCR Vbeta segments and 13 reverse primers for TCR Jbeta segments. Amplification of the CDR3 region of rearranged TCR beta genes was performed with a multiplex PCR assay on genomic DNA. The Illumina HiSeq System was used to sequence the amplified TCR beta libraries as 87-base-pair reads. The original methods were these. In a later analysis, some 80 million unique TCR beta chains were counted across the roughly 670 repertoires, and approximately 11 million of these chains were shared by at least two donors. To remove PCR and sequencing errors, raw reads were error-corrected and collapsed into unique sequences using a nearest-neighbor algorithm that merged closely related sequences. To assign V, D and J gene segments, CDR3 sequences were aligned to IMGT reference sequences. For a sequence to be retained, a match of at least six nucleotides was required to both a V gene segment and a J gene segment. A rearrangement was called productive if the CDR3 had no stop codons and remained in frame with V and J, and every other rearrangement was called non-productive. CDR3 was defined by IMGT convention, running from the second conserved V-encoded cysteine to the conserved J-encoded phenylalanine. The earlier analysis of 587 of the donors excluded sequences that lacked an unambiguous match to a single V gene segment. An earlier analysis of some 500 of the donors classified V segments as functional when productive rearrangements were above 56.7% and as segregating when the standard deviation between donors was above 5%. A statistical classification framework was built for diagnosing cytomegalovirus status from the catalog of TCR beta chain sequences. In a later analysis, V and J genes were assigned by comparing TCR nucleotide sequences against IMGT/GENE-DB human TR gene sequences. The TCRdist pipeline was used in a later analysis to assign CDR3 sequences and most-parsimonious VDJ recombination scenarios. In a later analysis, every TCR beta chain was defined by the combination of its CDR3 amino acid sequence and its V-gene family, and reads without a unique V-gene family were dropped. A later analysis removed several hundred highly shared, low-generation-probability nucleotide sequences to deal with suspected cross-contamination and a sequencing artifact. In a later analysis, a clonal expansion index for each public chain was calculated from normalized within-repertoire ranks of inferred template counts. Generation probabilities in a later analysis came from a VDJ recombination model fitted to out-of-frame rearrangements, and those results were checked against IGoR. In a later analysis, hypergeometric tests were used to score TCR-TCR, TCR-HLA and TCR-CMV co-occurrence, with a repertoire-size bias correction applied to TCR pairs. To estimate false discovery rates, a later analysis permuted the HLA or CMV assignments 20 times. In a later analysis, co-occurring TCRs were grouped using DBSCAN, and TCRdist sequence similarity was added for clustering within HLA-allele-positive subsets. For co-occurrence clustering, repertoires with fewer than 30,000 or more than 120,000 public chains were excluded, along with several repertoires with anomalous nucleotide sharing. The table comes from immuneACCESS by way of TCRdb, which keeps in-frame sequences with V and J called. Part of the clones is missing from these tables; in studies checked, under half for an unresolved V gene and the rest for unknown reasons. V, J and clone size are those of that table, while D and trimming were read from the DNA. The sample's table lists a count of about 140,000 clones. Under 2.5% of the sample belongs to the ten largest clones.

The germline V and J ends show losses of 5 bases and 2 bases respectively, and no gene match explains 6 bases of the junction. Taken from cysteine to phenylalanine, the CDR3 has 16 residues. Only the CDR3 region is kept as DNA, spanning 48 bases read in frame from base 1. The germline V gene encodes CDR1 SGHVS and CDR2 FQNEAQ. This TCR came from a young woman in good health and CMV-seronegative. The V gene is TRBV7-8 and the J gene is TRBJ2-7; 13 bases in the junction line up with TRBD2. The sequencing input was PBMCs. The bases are TGTGCCAGCAGCCCCGGACTAGCGGGAGAGACCTACGAGCAGTACTTC. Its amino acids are CASSPGLAGETYEQYF.